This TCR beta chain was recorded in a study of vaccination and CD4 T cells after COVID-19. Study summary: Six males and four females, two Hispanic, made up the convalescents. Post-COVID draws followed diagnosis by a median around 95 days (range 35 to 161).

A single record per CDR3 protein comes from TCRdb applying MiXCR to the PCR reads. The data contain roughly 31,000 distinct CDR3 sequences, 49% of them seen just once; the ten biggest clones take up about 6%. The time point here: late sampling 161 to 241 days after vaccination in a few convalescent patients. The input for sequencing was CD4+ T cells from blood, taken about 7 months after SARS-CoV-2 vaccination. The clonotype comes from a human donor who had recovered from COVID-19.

The CDR3 nucleotides read TGTGCCAGCAGCTTAAGTACAGGGTCGGTCTACGAGCAGTACTTC. It codes for CASSLSTGSVYEQYF. The chain recombines TRBV7-6 with TRBJ2-7; weak D call: TRBD1 (6 bases). This CDR3 region has 15 residues. The V gene's germline CDR1 is SGHVS and CDR2 FNYEAQ. Trimming left V 2 bases short and J 3 bases short, with 14 bases between.